The 27 T cell receptor beta chains below were found in one sample sequenced in a study of control samples from healthy donors and cancer patients. TCRdb keeps only in-frame clones here, not all; method: immunoSEQ multiplex PCR. The sample lists 120,000 or so clones; 85% to 95% were seen once. The sample comprised PBMCs. The receptors originated from an elderly man with head and neck cancer.

The chain carries TRBV7-9 and TRBJ1-1; D remains ambiguous. V dropped 1 base and J dropped 2 bases, with 14 bases sitting between them. The CDR3 has 16 residues. The germline V gene has CDR1 SEHNR and CDR2 FQNEAQ (reference sequence). Here the CDR3 DNA reads TGTGCCAGCAGCTTAGTCTACGGTCTACTAAACACTGAAGCTTTCTTT. Protein sequence: CASSLVYGLLNTEAFF.

In DNA, the CDR3 is TGTGCCAGCAGCCAAAGGGGACTAGCGGGGGTAGTGGATACGCAGTATTTT. It codes for CASSQRGLAGVVDTQYF. The chain links TRBV3-1 (or the pseudogene TRBV3-2) to TRBJ2-3; 14 bases are a match to TRBD2. The CDR3 runs 17 residues. Germline V gene sequence: CDR1 LGHDT, CDR2 YNNKEL (reference sequence). J was trimmed by 6 bases and V by 2 bases; bases with no gene match: 7.

J is TRBJ1-2 and V is TRBV4-1; D gene uncertain. Germline CDR1 and CDR2: MGHRA and YSYEKL. This CDR3 is built from 11 residues. V was pared by 3 bases and J by 5 bases, with 4 bases between. CDR3 protein: CASSQGYGYTF. The CDR3 DNA follows: TGCGCCAGCAGCCAGGGGTATGGCTACACCTTC.

This chain connects TRBV27 to TRBJ2-5; tentatively, D is TRBD1 (5 bases). The CDR3 covers 16 residues. V was pared by 2 bases and J by 2 bases, with 15 bases between. Per the germline V gene, CDR1 is MNHEY and CDR2 is SMNVEV (reference sequence). The CDR3 loop reads CASSLVGARGQETQYF. The CDR3 DNA reads as TGTGCCAGCAGTTTAGTAGGGGCCCGAGGTCAAGAGACCCAGTACTTC.

This chain joins TRBV30 and TRBJ1-1; tentative D call: TRBD1 (5 bases). Per germline, CDR1 GTSNPN and CDR2 SVGIG (reference sequence). Trimming took 2 bases from V and 0 from J, leaving 13 bases between them. The CDR3 is made up of 15 amino acids. The CDR3 DNA is TGTGCCTGGAGTCCCATTGACAGATTGAACACTGAAGCTTTCTTT. Translation gives CAWSPIDRLNTEAFF.

Note on this clone: The same CDR3 is also encoded by other DNA sequences in this sample. The chain joins TRBV2 to TRBJ1-2; D perhaps matches TRBD1 (5 bases). Germline values: CDR1 SNHLY, CDR2 FYNNEI. The V end was cut by 10 bases, the J end by 6 bases, with 15 bases between. The CDR3 contains 12 residues. In nucleotides, the CDR3 is TGTGCCATCGGTATTGGGGGGAATGGCTACACCTTC. It codes for CAIGIGGNGYTF.

CDR3 sequence (DNA): TGTGCCAGCAGCCCTAGCGGGGGTTTCACCGGGGAGCTGTTTTTT. Its translation: CASSPSGGFTGELFF. The rearrangement joins TRBV11-2 to TRBJ2-2; 10 bases fit TRBD2. The germline V gene has CDR1 SGHAT and CDR2 FQNNGV. V lost 5 bases and J lost 4; bases outside the gene matches: 4. The CDR3 runs 15 residues. Combining the CDR3 with reference TRBV11-2 and TRBJ2-2 gives the whole variable domain EAGVAQSPRYKIIEKRQSVAFWCNPISGHATLYWYQQILGQGPKLLIQFQNNGVVDDSQLPKDRFSAERLKGVDSTLKIQPAKLEDSAVYLCASSPSGGFTGELFFGEGSRLTVL.

The gene calls are TRBV10-3 and TRBJ1-1; perhaps TRBD1 as D (6 bases). CDR3 length equals 16 residues. Germline loops: CDR1 ENHRY, CDR2 SYGVKD. The ends were cut back, 10 bases at V and 0 bases at J, with 21 bases in the middle. As DNA, the CDR3 is TGTGCCACCCGGCTCAAGGGGGGTGAAATGAACACTGAAGCTTTCTTT. It is translated as CATRLKGGEMNTEAFF.

This chain joins TRBV6-4 and TRBJ2-3; 12 nucleotides line up with TRBD2. Germline V CDR1 and CDR2: MRHNA, SNTAGT. This CDR3 is 20 amino acids long. V shed 2 bases, J shed 14 bases, and the junction held 26 bases outside the gene matches. CDR3 residues: CASSDPRTSGAFQTSILGYF. DNA for the CDR3: TGTGCCAGCAGTGACCCTAGGACTAGCGGGGCGTTCCAGACCTCCATCCTCGGGTATTTT.

This chain connects TRBV29-1 to TRBJ2-6, with D unclear. CDR1 and CDR2 from the germline V gene are SQVTM and ANQGSEA. V lost 8 bases and J lost 0, with 14 bases in between. This CDR3 spans 15 amino acids. Here the CDR3 reads CSFRAGSSGANVLTF. CDR3 in DNA: TGCAGCTTTAGGGCAGGTTCCTCTGGGGCCAACGTCCTGACTTTC.

The rearrangement links TRBV11-2 to TRBJ2-7, with a possible D match to TRBD1 (6 bases). There are 16 residues in the CDR3. The ends were cut back, 5 bases at V and 4 bases at J, with 21 bases in the middle. In germline, CDR1 is SGHAT, CDR2 FQNNGV. The CDR3 reads CASSRLTGSAVYEQYF. The CDR3 DNA follows: TGTGCCAGCAGCCGACTCACAGGGTCAGCCGTATACGAGCAGTACTTC. Full variable domain (outside the CDR3, taken from reference TRBV11-2 and TRBJ2-7): EAGVAQSPRYKIIEKRQSVAFWCNPISGHATLYWYQQILGQGPKLLIQFQNNGVVDDSQLPKDRFSAERLKGVDSTLKIQPAKLEDSAVYLCASSRLTGSAVYEQYFGPGTRLTVT.

The gene calls are TRBV6-5 and TRBJ2-5, with TRBD1 matching 7 bases. With V trimmed by 7 bases and J by 0 bases, 5 bases remained unmatched. CDR1 MNHEY and CDR2 SVGAGI come from the germline V gene. The CDR3 has 14 residues. Here the CDR3 DNA reads TGTGCCAGCACTCAGACAGGGCACCAAGAGACCCAGTACTTC. Amino acid sequence: CASTQTGHQETQYF.

The CDR3 DNA sequence: TGTGCCACCAGCCAAGCGGGGGGAGACAATGAGCAGTTCTTC. It encodes CATSQAGGDNEQFF. J is TRBJ2-1 and V is TRBV15; 9 bases line up with TRBD2. Germline V gene lookup returns CDR1 LNHNV and CDR2 YYDKDF (reference sequence). V lost 5 bases, J lost 5 bases, and 4 bases stayed unmatched. This CDR3 is 14 amino acids long.

The V and J genes are TRBV6-5 and TRBJ1-1; D ambiguous. Between the trimmed V and J ends, which lost 5 bases and 11 bases, there was a span of 15 bases. The germline gives CDR1 MNHEY, CDR2 SVGAGI. The CDR3 is 12 amino acids. CDR3 residues: CASSTRDGGAFF. The CDR3 nucleotides read TGTGCCAGCAGTACAAGGGATGGTGGTGCTTTCTTT.

The CDR3 protein is CASSLSHLGRANEKLFF. CDR3 in DNA: TGTGCCAGCAGTTTATCACACTTGGGCAGAGCTAATGAAAAACTGTTTTTT. This sequence joins TRBV27 and TRBJ1-4; no clear D. V was pared by 0 bases and J by 3 bases, with 14 bases between. Germline CDR1 reads MNHEY; CDR2 reads SMNVEV (reference sequence). The CDR3 totals 17 residues. Full variable domain (rest looked up from reference TRBV27 and TRBJ1-4): EAQVTQNPRYLITVTGKKLTVTCSQNMNHEYMSWYRQDPGLGLRQIYYSMNVEVTDKGDVPEGYKVSRKEKRNFPLILESPSPNQTSLYFCASSLSHLGRANEKLFFGSGTQLSVL.

V usage is TRBV9 and J usage is TRBJ2-5; 9 bases are shared with TRBD1. Per germline, CDR1 SGDLS and CDR2 YYNGEE. J lost 4 bases, V lost 1 base, and 2 bases had no gene match. There are 14 residues in the CDR3. CDR3 coding DNA: TGTGCCAGCAGCGTACAGGACAGGGGAGAGACCCAGTACTTC. Amino acid sequence: CASSVQDRGETQYF. Full variable domain (missing parts from reference TRBV9 and TRBJ2-5): DSGVTQTPKHLITATGQRVTLRCSPRSGDLSVYWYQQSLDQGLQFLIQYYNGEERAKGNILERFSAQQFPDLHSELNLSSLELGDSALYFCASSVQDRGETQYFGPGTRLLVL.

This chain joins TRBV6-5 and TRBJ2-7; TRBD1 aligns across 8 bases. This CDR3 is 14 amino acids long. Germline V gives CDR1 MNHEY, CDR2 SVGAGI. Trimming took 5 bases from V and 5 from J; bases not matched to a gene: 8. CDR3 coding DNA: TGTGCCAGCAGTCAGGACAGGGCAGAGGACGAGCAGTACTTC. Encoded protein: CASSQDRAEDEQYF.

This rearrangement joins TRBV7-2 to TRBJ2-3; no firm D call. V dropped 4 bases and J dropped 6 bases, with 11 bases sitting between them. The CDR3 runs 13 residues. Germline-derived CDR1 and CDR2 are SGHTA and FQGNSA. The CDR3 is CASSSERLDTQYF. The CDR3 bases are TGTGCCAGCAGCTCCGAACGCCTGGATACGCAGTATTTT.

The chain joins TRBV30 to TRBJ1-2, with a possible D match to TRBD1 (5 bases). Trimming took off 4 bases at V and 4 bases at J, with 16 bases between the two ends. The V gene's germline CDR1 is GTSNPN and CDR2 SVGIG (reference sequence). CDR3 length: 14 amino acids. CDR3 residues: CAWNTRGLTYGYTF. The CDR3 DNA reads as TGTGCCTGGAATACGAGGGGATTGACCTATGGCTACACCTTC.

The rearrangement links TRBV19 to TRBJ1-6; D remains unclear. This CDR3 contains 13 residues. The germline V gene encodes CDR1 LNHDA and CDR2 SQIVND (reference sequence). Trimming took 11 bases from V and 7 from J, leaving 15 bases between them. CDR3: CAATPTRNSPLHF. CDR3 in DNA: TGTGCCGCGACACCTACGAGGAATTCACCCCTCCACTTT.

This clone was seen once. This chain uses TRBV5-4 with TRBJ1-2; weak D call: TRBD1 (6 bases). V lost 4 bases to trimming and J lost 4 bases, with 17 bases between them. This CDR3 has 15 amino acids. Germline lookup yields CDR1 SGHNT and CDR2 YYREEE (reference sequence). In DNA form, the CDR3 reads TGTGCCAGCAGCATGGCCGGACAGCTCGGCTATGGCTACACCTTC. It specifies CASSMAGQLGYGYTF.

The sample holds one count of this clone. The CDR3 DNA reads as TGTGCCAGCAGCCGACTCAGGGGCCGTTCACCCCTCCACTTT. This codes for CASSRLRGRSPLHF. The chain uses TRBV3-1 (or the pseudogene TRBV3-2) and TRBJ1-6, with D maybe TRBD1 (6 bases). The length of the CDR3 is 14 residues. The germline V gene has CDR1 LGHDT and CDR2 YNNKEL (reference sequence). The germline V and J ends were trimmed by 4 bases and 9 bases, with 13 bases remaining between them.

The chain uses TRBV19 and TRBJ2-2; perhaps TRBD1 as D (6 bases). Trimming removed 5 bases at V and 3 bases at J, with 10 bases between. There are 14 residues in the CDR3. Germline CDR1 and CDR2: LNHDA and SQIVND (reference sequence). CDR3 in amino acids: CASSVGTHTGELFF. CDR3 nucleotides: TGTGCCAGTAGTGTTGGGACACACACCGGGGAGCTGTTTTTT. Drawing the rest from reference TRBV19 and TRBJ2-2, the complete variable domain is DGGITQSPKYLFRKEGQNVTLSCEQNLNHDAMYWYRQDPGQGLRLIYYSQIVNDFQKGDIAEGYSVSREKKESFPLTVTSAQKNPTAFYLCASSVGTHTGELFFGEGSRLTVL.

The gene calls are TRBV4-3 and TRBJ1-6, with D possibly TRBD1 on 5 matching bases. With 3 bases removed from V and 7 bases from J, the gap between germline ends came to 19 bases. Germline CDR1 and CDR2: LGHNA and YSLEER. There are 17 residues in the CDR3. In nucleotides, the CDR3 is TGCGCCAGCAGCCAGGAGGCGGGTCAGTGGGGGAATTCACCCCTCCACTTT. Its translation: CASSQEAGQWGNSPLHF.

This clone occurred once. The genes are TRBV24-1 and TRBJ2-2, with 8 bases lining up with TRBD1. Looked up from germline, CDR1 is KGHDR and CDR2 is SFDVKD. V was pared by 2 bases and J by 4 bases, with 5 bases of the junction left unmatched. CDR3 size: 16 residues. CDR3 loop: CATSDSGTGSTGELFF. The CDR3, as DNA: TGTGCCACCAGTGATTCTGGGACAGGATCCACCGGGGAGCTGTTTTTT.

The chain recombines TRBV27 with TRBJ1-2; D is undetermined. The CDR3 has 12 residues. The V gene lost 6 bases and the J gene lost 4 bases, with 9 bases spanning the gap. From germline, CDR1 is MNHEY and CDR2 SMNVEV (reference sequence). CDR3: CASSPGTYGYTF. CDR3 nucleotides: TGTGCCAGCAGCCCAGGTACCTATGGCTACACCTTC.

The chain carries TRBV19 and TRBJ1-2; 8 bases fit TRBD1. Germline CDR1 and CDR2: LNHDA and SQIVND (reference sequence). V lost 3 bases and J lost 2; bases outside the gene matches: 5. The CDR3 is 15 amino acids. The chain's CDR3 is CASSIRDRINYGYTF. The CDR3 nucleotides read TGTGCCAGTAGTATCCGGGACAGGATAAACTATGGCTACACCTTC. Full variable domain (rest looked up from reference TRBV19 and TRBJ1-2): DGGITQSPKYLFRKEGQNVTLSCEQNLNHDAMYWYRQDPGQGLRLIYYSQIVNDFQKGDIAEGYSVSREKKESFPLTVTSAQKNPTAFYLCASSIRDRINYGYTFGSGTRLTVV.